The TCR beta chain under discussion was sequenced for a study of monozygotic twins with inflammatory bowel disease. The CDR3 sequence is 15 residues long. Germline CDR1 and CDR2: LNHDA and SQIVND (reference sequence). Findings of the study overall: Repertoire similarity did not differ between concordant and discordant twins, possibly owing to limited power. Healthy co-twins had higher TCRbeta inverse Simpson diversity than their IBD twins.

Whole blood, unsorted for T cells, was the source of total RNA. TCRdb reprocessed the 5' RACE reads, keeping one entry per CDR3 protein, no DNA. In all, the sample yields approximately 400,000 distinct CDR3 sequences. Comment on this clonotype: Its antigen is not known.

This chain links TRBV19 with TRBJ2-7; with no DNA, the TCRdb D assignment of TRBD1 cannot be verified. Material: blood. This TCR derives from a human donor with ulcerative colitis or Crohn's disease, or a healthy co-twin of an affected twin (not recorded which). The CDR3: CASSIADRGIYEQYF. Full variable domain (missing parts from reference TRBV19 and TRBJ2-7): DGGITQSPKYLFRKEGQNVTLSCEQNLNHDAMYWYRQDPGQGLRLIYYSQIVNDFQKGDIAEGYSVSREKKESFPLTVTSAQKNPTAFYLCASSIADRGIYEQYFGPGTRLTVT.